The 16 T cell receptor beta chains listed next were all sequenced from one sample in a study of T-cell memory formation after mild COVID-19. TCRdb reprocessed the 5' RACE reads via MiXCR and lists one record per CDR3 protein. Of roughly 350,000 distinct CDR3 sequences detected, approximately 14% appear once; the ten largest clones hold 22%. Sample: PBMCs or a T cell subset sorted from them (not recorded which). The receptors originated from a man aged 18 to 35 who had mild COVID-19 (a few samples of this study predate the infection). Cell type and time point are not known.

This clonotype was observed a handful of times. The chain links TRBV3-1 to TRBJ2-1, with a possible D match to TRBD2 (7 bases). With 2 bases removed from V and 5 bases from J, the gap between germline ends came to 19 bases. The CDR3 runs 17 residues. CDR1 and CDR2 (germline): LGHDT, YNNKEL (reference sequence). The CDR3 region is CASSQTRGGTSNNEQFF. For the CDR3, the DNA is TGTGCCAGCAGCCAAACAAGGGGGGGGACCTCAAACAATGAGCAGTTCTTC.

The chain carries TRBV9 and TRBJ2-3, with 7 bases identical to TRBD1. The germline gives CDR1 SGDLS, CDR2 YYNGEE. This CDR3 comprises 17 residues. J lost 0 bases, V lost 4 bases, and 11 bases had no gene match. The CDR3 sequence: CASSPRQGEVSTDTQYF. The CDR3 bases are TGTGCCAGCAGCCCTAGACAGGGAGAAGTGAGCACAGATACGCAGTATTTT.

This clonotype was recorded a few times. The CDR3 loop reads CASSPSNRANTEAFF. The CDR3 bases are TGTGCCAGCAGCCCAAGTAACAGGGCGAACACTGAAGCTTTCTTT. The chain recombines TRBV3-1 with TRBJ1-1; maybe TRBD1 (6 bases). Germline loops: CDR1 LGHDT, CDR2 YNNKEL (reference sequence). The CDR3 consists of 15 residues. Trimming removed 4 bases at V and 1 base at J, with 13 bases between.

The V and J genes are TRBV7-2 and TRBJ2-2; D might be TRBD1 or TRBD2, each matching 6 bases. This CDR3 spans 14 amino acids. Germline lookup yields CDR1 SGHTA and CDR2 FQGNSA. Trimming cost V 4 bases and J 6 bases, with 12 bases left between them. The CDR3: CASSWRDIAGELFF. The DNA of the CDR3 is TGTGCCAGCAGCTGGAGGGACATCGCCGGGGAGCTGTTTTTT.

This clonotype was counted ten times or more. The gene calls are TRBV7-2 and TRBJ2-5; D possibly matches TRBD1 or TRBD2 (6 bases each). Looked up from germline, CDR1 is SGHTA and CDR2 is FQGNSA. The CDR3 spans 14 residues. V lost 6 bases and J lost 5, with 16 bases in between. CDR3 region: CASSPLGGWETQYF. The CDR3 DNA sequence: TGTGCCAGCAGTCCTCTGGGGGGCTGGGAGACCCAGTACTTC.

This clonotype was counted between two and nine times. The rearrangement links TRBV6-2 or TRBV6-3 to TRBJ1-2, with D perhaps TRBD1 (5 bases). The V and J ends lost 8 bases and 7 bases respectively, with 20 bases between them. Looked up from germline, CDR1 is MNHEY and CDR2 is SVGEGT. This CDR3 has 14 amino acids. The DNA of the CDR3 is TGTGCCAGCTGGAGATCGGGGGACCGCTCTGGCTACACCTTC. Its protein product is CASWRSGDRSGYTF.

V is TRBV20-1 and J is TRBJ1-5; D remains ambiguous. Germline-derived CDR1 and CDR2 are DFQATT and SNEGSKA (reference sequence). The CDR3 consists of 12 residues. The V end lost 6 bases, the J end lost 3 bases, and 9 bases lay between the germline ends. CDR3 sequence (DNA): TGCAGTGCCGCAAAGTTCAATCAGCCCCAGCATTTT. Translation: CSAAKFNQPQHF.

There are a few counts of this clonotype. This chain links TRBV7-9 with TRBJ2-7, with D possibly TRBD2 on 5 matching bases. V lost 1 base to trimming and J lost 3 bases, with 10 bases between them. The CDR3 contains 14 residues. CDR1 and CDR2 from the germline V gene are SEHNR and FQNEAQ (reference sequence). DNA of the CDR3: TGTGCCAGCAGCTTAGAAAGGGAGATCTACGAGCAGTACTTC. It translates to CASSLEREIYEQYF.

This clonotype was seen a handful of times. The chain recombines TRBV7-8 with TRBJ2-1, with no clear D. Germline V gives CDR1 SGHVS, CDR2 FQNEAQ. This CDR3 region has 13 residues. V lost 4 bases and J 7 bases, leaving 11 bases between the germline ends. In DNA, the CDR3 is TGTGCCAGCAGCTACACCAATGGGAATGAGCAGTTCTTC. Amino acid sequence: CASSYTNGNEQFF.

This clonotype was found a few times. The chain employs TRBV7-2 and TRBJ2-1, with 9 bases matching TRBD1. The CDR3 has 16 amino acids. Germline CDR1 reads SGHTA; CDR2 reads FQGNSA. V lost 1 base, J lost 9 bases, and 10 bases stayed unmatched. The CDR3: CASSLEPGQGVSEQFF. In nucleotides, the CDR3 is TGTGCCAGCAGCTTAGAGCCGGGACAGGGCGTTAGTGAGCAGTTCTTC. Variable domain in full (rest from reference TRBV7-2 and TRBJ2-1): GAGVSQSPSNKVTEKGKDVELRCDPISGHTALYWYRQSLGQGLEFLIYFQGNSAPDKSGLPSDRFSAERTGGSVSTLTIQRTQQEDSAVYLCASSLEPGQGVSEQFFGPGTRLTVL.

Only a few counts were recorded for this clonotype. This chain uses TRBV7-2 with TRBJ2-7, with 10 bases fitting TRBD1. The CDR3 runs 14 residues. CDR1 and CDR2 from the germline V gene are SGHTA and FQGNSA. Germline trimming cut 6 bases from V and 2 bases from J; bases unmatched to any gene: 4. The DNA for the CDR3 is TGTGCCAGCAGGGGGACAGGGGTCCCCTACGAGCAGTACTTC. It codes for CASRGTGVPYEQYF.

Many counts were recorded for this clonotype. J is TRBJ1-1 and V is TRBV20-1, with 7 positions matching TRBD1. Germline CDR1 is DFQATT and CDR2 is SNEGSKA (reference sequence). This CDR3 has 13 amino acids. After removal of 5 bases from V and 3 bases from J, the junction contained 6 bases not matched to a gene. In nucleotides, the CDR3 is TGCAGTGCTGGGAAGGGGGCTTACACTGAAGCTTTCTTT. Its translation is CSAGKGAYTEAFF.

J is TRBJ2-7 and V is TRBV6-5; the match to TRBD1 covers 8 bases. Germline-derived CDR1 and CDR2 are MNHEY and SVGAGI. The length of the CDR3 is 13 residues. The ends lost 6 bases at V and 4 bases at J; junction bases unmatched: 5. CDR3 amino acids: CASSPRQGYEQYV. The CDR3 DNA follows: TGTGCCAGCAGCCCACGACAGGGGTACGAGCAGTACGTC.

This clonotype has only a few counts. The rearrangement uses TRBV19 and TRBJ2-1; D remains unclear. The CDR3 is 12 amino acids. Trimming left V 5 bases short and J 15 bases short, with 17 bases between. Germline CDR1 and CDR2: LNHDA and SQIVND (reference sequence). In DNA, the CDR3 is TGTGCCAGTAGTGCTGGGCCCTATTATAGGTTCTTC. Its translation: CASSAGPYYRFF.

This clonotype came up a few times. This chain joins TRBV2 and TRBJ1-1; no clear D gene. This CDR3 has 12 amino acids. V gave up 4 bases and J gave up 4 bases, with 7 bases separating them. Per germline, CDR1 SNHLY and CDR2 FYNNEI. As DNA, the CDR3 is TGTGCCAGCAGTGGGGTAGTCACTGAAGCTTTCTTT. It translates to CASSGVVTEAFF. Based on the CDR3 plus reference TRBV2 and TRBJ1-1, the full variable domain is EPEVTQTPSHQVTQMGQEVILRCVPISNHLYFYWYRQILGQKVEFLVSFYNNEISEKSEIFDDQFSVERPDGSNFTLKIRSTKLEDSAMYFCASSGVVTEAFFGQGTRLTVV.

This clonotype was detected a few times. This rearrangement joins TRBV10-3 to TRBJ1-6, with D possibly being TRBD1 (5 bases). The CDR3 totals 15 residues. Per germline, CDR1 ENHRY and CDR2 SYGVKD. The DNA of the CDR3 is TGTGCAGGTGGGGAGGGGAATACGTGGAATTCACCCCTCCACTTT. This translates into CAGGEGNTWNSPLHF.